This entry concerns a single T cell receptor (beta chain). The CDR3 spans 16 residues. V lost 3 bases to trimming and J lost 2 bases, with 17 bases between them. Per germline, CDR1 GTSNPN and CDR2 SVGIG (reference sequence). Reverse transcription of about 0.5 to 1 ug RNA was carried out with random hexamers. MiXCR, run by TCRdb on the immunoSEQ multiplex PCR reads, gives a single entry per CDR3 protein. Of around 230,000 distinct CDR3 sequences listed, around 96% are singletons. CD8+ and CD4+ T cells circulating in blood were sequenced for TCR beta. These data come from a study of CD8 T cells in Susac syndrome.

This clonotype was sampled from a human donor with multiple sclerosis. This chain uses TRBV30 with TRBJ2-1; perhaps D is TRBD1 or TRBD2 (6 bases each). Sequencing was performed on CD4+ T cells from PBMCs. CDR3 sequence (DNA): TGTGCCTGGAGCCAAAGACGGGGGCTCACCTACAATGAGCAGTTCTTC. Translation: CAWSQRRGLTYNEQFF. The complete variable domain, with remaining parts taken from reference TRBV30 and TRBJ2-1, reads SQTIHQWPATLVQPVGSPLSLECTVEGTSNPNLYWYRQAAGRGLQLLFYSVGIGQISSEVPQNLSASRPQDRQFILSSKKLLLSDSGFYLCAWSQRRGLTYNEQFFGPGTRLTVL.